This T cell receptor (beta chain) was retrieved from a study of CD8 T cells in Susac syndrome. From blood CD8+ and CD4+ T cells, TCR beta sequences were generated. The patients serving as multiple sclerosis controls were treatment-naive. They had stable or active relapsing-remitting disease and fulfilled revised McDonald criteria. Negative isolation was used for CD8+ and CD4+ T cells and FACS enrichment for TEMRA cells. RNA totalling about 0.45 to 1 ug underwent reverse transcription with random hexamers. Amplification of TCR beta CDR3 spanned 54 Vbeta and 13 Jbeta via immunoSEQ multiplex PCR. TCRdb re-called the immunoSEQ multiplex PCR reads through MiXCR, storing one row per CDR3 protein. The data contain 100,000 to 150,000 distinct CDR3 sequences, 80% to 85% of them singletons. V lost 0 bases to trimming and J lost 1 base; unmatched junction nucleotides: 12. Germline CDR1 MNHEY, CDR2 SVGAGI. This CDR3 has 19 residues.

Sequencing input: CD8+ T cells from PBMCs. The source of this sequence is a human donor with multiple sclerosis. The chain combines TRBV6-5 with TRBJ1-3, with TRBD1 matching 7 bases. CDR3 nucleotides: TGTGCCAGCAGTTACTCGAGGGTCAGGACAGGTTTATCTGGAAACACCATATATTTT. Encoded protein: CASSYSRVRTGLSGNTIYF.